This TCR beta chain was sequenced in a study of vaccination and CD4 T cells after COVID-19. The treatment: roughly 11-day PBMC culture with coronavirus spike peptide pools or control peptides (ViraFEST assay). Peptide pools at 9.5 to 10 ug/ml stimulated under 2.5 million PBMCs per well with 9.5 to 10 IU/ml IL-2. Sequencing of cultured CD4+ T cell DNA used the Oncomine TCR Beta short-read assay. TCRdb passed the PCR reads through MiXCR, listing each CDR3 protein once. The table lists approximately 15,000 distinct CDR3 sequences, about half of them singletons. CDR3 length: 14 amino acids. CDR1 MNHEY and CDR2 SMNVEV come from the germline V gene (reference sequence). The V segment lost 7 bases and the J segment 10 bases; nucleotides outside the gene matches: 7. Regarding this clonotype: Its target is unknown.

The TCR originated in a human donor who had recovered from COVID-19. The sequenced material came from CD4+ T cells from blood, cultured in vitro. The chain recombines TRBV27 with TRBJ2-1; 13 bases are a match to TRBD2. CDR3 in amino acids: CASTRTSGSREQFF. The CDR3 nucleotides are TGTGCCAGCACCAGGACTAGCGGGAGTAGGGAGCAGTTCTTC.